Shown below are 18 T cell receptor beta chains from a single sample sequenced in a study of vaccination and CD4 T cells after COVID-19. No cognate antigen is known for these TCRs. An Oncomine TCR Beta short-read assay was used to sequence the DNA from cultured CD4+ T cells. Using its own MiXCR run on the PCR reads, TCRdb lists one record per CDR3 protein. There are approximately 21,000 distinct CDR3 sequences in the sample; less than 65% occur only once, and 13% lies in the top ten. Treatment denoted: roughly 10-day PBMC culture with coronavirus spike peptide pools or control peptides (ViraFEST assay). The source material was CD4+ T cells from blood, cultured in vitro, sampled after SARS-CoV-2 vaccination. All receptors derive from a human donor who received a COVID-19 vaccine.

The chain joins TRBV20-1 to TRBJ2-5, with 11 bases matching TRBD2. Germline CDR1 and CDR2: DFQATT and SNEGSKA (reference sequence). The CDR3 runs to 13 residues. The ends lost 7 bases at V and 3 bases at J; junction bases unmatched: 4. Written as DNA, the CDR3 is TGCAGTGGACTAGCGGGGTCCGAAGAGACCCAGTACTTC. This encodes CSGLAGSEETQYF.

The V call is TRBV6-1, the J call TRBJ1-1, with TRBD1 matching over 7 bases. The J segment lost 4 bases and the V segment lost 10 bases, leaving 12 bases of the junction unmatched. Germline V gene sequence: CDR1 MNHNS, CDR2 SASEGT. This CDR3 has 14 residues. The chain's CDR3 is CATTPRGGITEAFF. CDR3 bases: TGTGCCACCACCCCACGAGGGGGCATCACTGAAGCTTTCTTT.

J is TRBJ1-2 and V is TRBV5-1; perhaps TRBD1 as D (5 bases). Trimming pared 4 bases from V and 1 base from J, leaving 11 bases between. Germline assignment: CDR1 SGHRS and CDR2 YFSETQ. The CDR3 is 14 amino acids. As DNA, the CDR3 is TGCGCCAGCAGCACGGGACCGGGTAACTATGGCTACACCTTC. Translated, it gives CASSTGPGNYGYTF.

This rearrangement joins TRBV7-6 to TRBJ2-3; 10 bases match TRBD2. Looked up from germline, CDR1 is SGHVS and CDR2 is FNYEAQ. The V segment lost 1 base and the J segment 7 bases; nucleotides outside the gene matches: 8. The CDR3 spans 16 residues. As DNA, the CDR3 is TGTGCCAGCAGCTTAGTAGCGGGGGGCTCCATATATACGCAGTATTTT. Protein sequence: CASSLVAGGSIYTQYF. The full variable domain, in which reference TRBV7-6 and TRBJ2-3 provide the parts outside the CDR3, is GAGVSQSPRYKVTKRGQDVALRCDPISGHVSLYWYRQALGQGPEFLTYFNYEAQQDKSGLPNDRFSAERPEGSISTLTIQRTEQRDSAMYRCASSLVAGGSIYTQYFGPGTRLTVL.

The table lists this clonotype with a few counts. The genes are TRBV20-1 and TRBJ2-5; 7 bases are shared with TRBD1. Germline CDR1 DFQATT, CDR2 SNEGSKA (reference sequence). V dropped 2 bases and J dropped 3; count of bases not matched to a gene: 0. The CDR3 runs to 12 residues. The CDR3 loop is CSARQGEETQYF. The CDR3 coding sequence is TGCAGTGCTAGACAGGGGGAAGAGACCCAGTACTTC.

V is TRBV6-1 and J is TRBJ2-1; 11 bases map to TRBD2. The germline V gene has CDR1 MNHNS and CDR2 SASEGT. This CDR3 comprises 15 residues. V gave up 4 bases and J gave up 8 bases; unmatched junction bases: 7. The DNA for the CDR3 is TGTGCCAGCAGTGCTAGCGGGGGGAGGGTAGATGAGCAGTTCTTC. It specifies CASSASGGRVDEQFF.

This rearrangement joins TRBV19 to TRBJ1-4, with a tentative D call TRBD1 (5 bases). CDR1 and CDR2 from the germline V gene are LNHDA and SQIVND (reference sequence). The CDR3 is 13 residues long. Trimming took off 3 bases at V and 8 bases at J, with 10 bases between the two ends. The CDR3 DNA sequence: TGTGCCAGTAGTATGGGGAAGGGGGAAAAACTGTTTTTT. It translates to CASSMGKGEKLFF.

The CDR3 spells CSARGTSGVGETQYF. For the CDR3, the DNA is TGCAGTGCTAGAGGGACTAGCGGGGTGGGGGAGACCCAGTACTTC. This chain joins TRBV20-1 and TRBJ2-5, with 12 bases that match TRBD2. Germline-derived CDR1 and CDR2 are DFQATT and SNEGSKA (reference sequence). V was clipped by 1 base and J by 5 bases; unmatched bases: 5. The CDR3 contains 15 residues.

The chain combines TRBV5-1 with TRBJ2-3, with TRBD2 identical over 7 bases. Trimming cost V 5 bases and J 4 bases; bases outside gene matches: 10. The CDR3 runs 15 residues. CDR1 is SGHRS, CDR2 YFSETQ, per germline. The CDR3 region is CASSREEVVADTQYF. The CDR3 DNA follows: TGCGCCAGCAGTCGGGAGGAGGTGGTGGCAGATACGCAGTATTTT.

The rearrangement links TRBV7-6 to TRBJ1-4, with 9 positions matching TRBD1. The CDR3 length is 15 residues. Germline trimming cut 5 bases from V and 8 bases from J; bases unmatched to any gene: 9. Germline V CDR1 and CDR2: SGHVS, FNYEAQ. The CDR3 nucleotides read TGTGCCAGCAGCGAACCGGGACAGGGTTTCGAAAAACTGTTTTTT. It encodes CASSEPGQGFEKLFF.

The rearrangement uses TRBV11-2 and TRBJ1-2, with TRBD1 matching over 7 bases. CDR1 and CDR2 (germline): SGHAT, FQNNGV. V trimming: 6 bases; J trimming: 7 bases; junction bases outside the gene matches: 14. CDR3 length: 15 residues. The CDR3 region is CASRFLQGIRGGYTF. The CDR3 coding sequence is TGTGCCAGCAGATTTTTACAGGGGATAAGGGGTGGCTACACCTTC.

The genes are TRBV30 and TRBJ1-6; D possibly corresponds to TRBD1 (5 bases). CDR1 is GTSNPN, CDR2 SVGIG, per germline (reference sequence). The CDR3 is made up of 12 amino acids. Trimming pared 5 bases from V and 10 bases from J, leaving 12 bases between. The CDR3, as DNA: TGTGCCTGGTTTACAGGAGAATCACCCCTCCACTTT. Protein sequence: CAWFTGESPLHF.

This clonotype was counted between two and nine times. The chain joins TRBV11-1 to TRBJ2-3, with 7 bases fitting TRBD2. This CDR3 is built from 12 residues. The V and J ends lost 8 bases and 1 base, in that order; junction bases with no gene match: 0. CDR1 SGHAT and CDR2 FQDESV come from the germline V gene (reference sequence). DNA for the CDR3: TGTGCCAGCCGGGGGGGCACAGATACGCAGTATTTT. Its protein is CASRGGTDTQYF.

This chain connects TRBV20-1 to TRBJ2-1; 11 nucleotides match TRBD2. The CDR3 runs to 16 residues. The V gene end was trimmed by 3 bases and the J gene end by 4 bases; junction bases not matched to a gene: 8. Germline CDR1 reads DFQATT; CDR2 reads SNEGSKA (reference sequence). The CDR3 DNA is TGCAGTGCTAGCCCTGCTAGCGGGGGGACATACAATGAGCAGTTCTTC. Translating gives CSASPASGGTYNEQFF.

The chain joins TRBV6-1 to TRBJ2-3; 10 nucleotides line up with TRBD2. V was clipped by 8 bases and J by 5 bases; unmatched bases: 7. Germline values: CDR1 MNHNS, CDR2 SASEGT. The CDR3 runs 14 residues. This CDR3 reads CASERGGLEDTQYF. The CDR3 nucleotides read TGTGCCAGCGAGCGGGGGGGCCTGGAAGATACGCAGTATTTT.

In this sample, this clonotype turned up once. V gene TRBV5-1 combines with J gene TRBJ2-6; TRBD2 agrees at 13 bases. The junction had 5 bases not matched to a gene; V was cut back by 4 bases and J by 1 base. The CDR3 spans 18 residues. Per the germline V gene, CDR1 is SGHRS and CDR2 is YFSETQ. CDR3 coding DNA: TGCGCCAGCAGCATAGGGACTAGCGGGGCTTCTGGGGCCAACGTCCTGACTTTC. Its translation is CASSIGTSGASGANVLTF.

The rearrangement links TRBV20-1 to TRBJ1-1; unclear D gene. Trimming removed 2 bases from V and 1 base from J, with 5 bases in between. The CDR3 contains 12 residues. CDR1 is DFQATT and CDR2 is SNEGSKA in the germline V gene (reference sequence). The CDR3 sequence is CSARFGNTEAFF. The CDR3 nucleotides read TGCAGTGCTAGATTCGGGAACACTGAAGCTTTCTTT.

In this sample, this clonotype turned up a few times. The V gene is TRBV27, the J gene TRBJ2-4; D gene uncertain. The CDR3 spans 14 residues. V gave up 10 bases and J gave up 0 bases, with 13 bases separating them. Germline-derived CDR1 and CDR2 are MNHEY and SMNVEV (reference sequence). As DNA, the CDR3 is TGTGCCACCCTTGAAGGGCTAGCCAAAAACATTCAGTACTTC. This gives the protein CATLEGLAKNIQYF.